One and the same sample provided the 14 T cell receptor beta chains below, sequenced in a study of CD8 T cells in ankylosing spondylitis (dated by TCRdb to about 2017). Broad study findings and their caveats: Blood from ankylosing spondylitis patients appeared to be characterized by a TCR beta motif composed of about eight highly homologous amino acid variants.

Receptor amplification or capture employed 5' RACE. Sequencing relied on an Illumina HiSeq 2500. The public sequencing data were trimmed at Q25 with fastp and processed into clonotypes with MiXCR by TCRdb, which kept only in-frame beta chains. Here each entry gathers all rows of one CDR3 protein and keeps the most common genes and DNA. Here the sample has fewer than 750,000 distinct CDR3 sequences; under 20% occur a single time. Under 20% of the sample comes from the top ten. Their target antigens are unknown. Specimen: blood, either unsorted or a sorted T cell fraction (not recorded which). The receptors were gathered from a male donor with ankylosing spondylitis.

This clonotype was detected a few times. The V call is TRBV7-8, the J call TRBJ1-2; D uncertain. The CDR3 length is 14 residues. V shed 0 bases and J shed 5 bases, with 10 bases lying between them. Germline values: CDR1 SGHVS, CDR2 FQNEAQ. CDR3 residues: CASSLAFTSYGYTF. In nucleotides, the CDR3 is TGTGCCAGCAGCTTAGCTTTTACAAGTTATGGCTACACCTTC.

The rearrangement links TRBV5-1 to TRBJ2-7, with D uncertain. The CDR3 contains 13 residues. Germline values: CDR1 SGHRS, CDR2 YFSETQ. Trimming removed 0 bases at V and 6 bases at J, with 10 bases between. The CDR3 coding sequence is TGCGCCAGCAGCTTGGAGAGGCATAGCGAGCAGTACTTC. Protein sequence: CASSLERHSEQYF.

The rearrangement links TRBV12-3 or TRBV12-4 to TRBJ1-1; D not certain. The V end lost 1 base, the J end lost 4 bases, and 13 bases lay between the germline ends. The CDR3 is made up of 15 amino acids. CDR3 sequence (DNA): TGTGCCAGCAGTTTAGTTGTTCGGACTCGCACTGAAGCTTTCTTT. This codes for CASSLVVRTRTEAFF.

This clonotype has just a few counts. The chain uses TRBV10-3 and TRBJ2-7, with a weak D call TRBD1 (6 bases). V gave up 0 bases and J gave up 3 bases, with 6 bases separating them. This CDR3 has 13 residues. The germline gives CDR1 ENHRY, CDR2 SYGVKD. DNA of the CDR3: TGTGCCATCAGTGAGTCGACAGGCTACGAGCAGTACTTC. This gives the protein CAISESTGYEQYF.

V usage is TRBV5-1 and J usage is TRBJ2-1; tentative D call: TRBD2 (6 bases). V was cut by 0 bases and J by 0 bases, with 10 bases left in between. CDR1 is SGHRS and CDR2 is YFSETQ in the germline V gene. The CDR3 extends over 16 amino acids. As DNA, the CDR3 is TGCGCCAGCAGCTTGGCGGCGGGAAGCTCCTACAATGAGCAGTTCTTC. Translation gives CASSLAAGSSYNEQFF.

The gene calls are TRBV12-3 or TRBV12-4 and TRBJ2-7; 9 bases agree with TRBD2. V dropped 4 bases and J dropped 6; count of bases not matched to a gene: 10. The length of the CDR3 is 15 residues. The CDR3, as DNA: TGTGCCAGCAGTTCCCGCGGGGGGGTAGGAACCGAGCAGTACTTC. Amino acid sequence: CASSSRGGVGTEQYF.

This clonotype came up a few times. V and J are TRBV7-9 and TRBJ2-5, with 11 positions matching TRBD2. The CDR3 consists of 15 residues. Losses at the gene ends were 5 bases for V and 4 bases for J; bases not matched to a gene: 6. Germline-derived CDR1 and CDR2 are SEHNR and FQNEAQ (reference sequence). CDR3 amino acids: CASSQAGLAGETQYF. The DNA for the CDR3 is TGTGCCAGCAGCCAAGCTGGACTAGCGGGAGAGACCCAGTACTTC.

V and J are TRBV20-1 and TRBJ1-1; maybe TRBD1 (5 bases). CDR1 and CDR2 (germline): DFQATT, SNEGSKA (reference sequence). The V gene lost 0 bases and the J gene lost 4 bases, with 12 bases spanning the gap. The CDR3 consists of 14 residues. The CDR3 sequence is CSARDRGTVTEAFF. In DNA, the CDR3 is TGCAGTGCTAGAGATCGGGGGACGGTCACTGAAGCTTTCTTT.

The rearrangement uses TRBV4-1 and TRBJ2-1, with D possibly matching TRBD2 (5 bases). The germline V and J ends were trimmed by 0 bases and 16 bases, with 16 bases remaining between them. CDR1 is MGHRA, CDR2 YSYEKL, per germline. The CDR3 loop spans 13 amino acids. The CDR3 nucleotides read TGCGCCAGCAGCCAAGATTGGCCCGGGGTGGCCTTCTTC. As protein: CASSQDWPGVAFF.

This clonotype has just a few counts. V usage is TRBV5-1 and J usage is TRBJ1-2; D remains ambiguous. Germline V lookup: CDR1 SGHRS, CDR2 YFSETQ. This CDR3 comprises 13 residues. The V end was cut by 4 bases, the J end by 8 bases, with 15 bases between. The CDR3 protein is CASSKEAGAGYTF. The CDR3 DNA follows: TGCGCCAGCAGCAAGGAAGCGGGCGCGGGCTACACCTTC.

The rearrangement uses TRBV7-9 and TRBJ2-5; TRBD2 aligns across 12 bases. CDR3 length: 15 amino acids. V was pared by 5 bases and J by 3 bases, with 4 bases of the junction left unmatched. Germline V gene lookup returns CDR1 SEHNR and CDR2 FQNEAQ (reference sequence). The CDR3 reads CASSRTSGAKETQYF. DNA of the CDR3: TGTGCCAGCAGCCGGACTAGCGGGGCCAAAGAGACCCAGTACTTC.

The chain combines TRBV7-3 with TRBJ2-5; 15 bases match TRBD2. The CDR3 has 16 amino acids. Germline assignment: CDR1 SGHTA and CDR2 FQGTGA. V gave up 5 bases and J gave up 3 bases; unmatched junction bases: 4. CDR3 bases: TGTGCCAGCAGCCAAGGACTAGCGGGGGGGAAAGAGACCCAGTACTTC. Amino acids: CASSQGLAGGKETQYF.

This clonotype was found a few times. DNA for the CDR3: TGCGCCAGCAGCCAAGGGGAGGGGCCCTACGAGCAGTACTTC. Its translation is CASSQGEGPYEQYF. The chain is built from TRBV4-3 and TRBJ2-7, with 7 bases matching TRBD2. This CDR3 has 14 amino acids. With 1 base clipped from V and 2 bases from J, the junction kept 2 bases outside the gene matches. Germline V gene data show CDR1 as LGHNA and CDR2 as YSLEER.

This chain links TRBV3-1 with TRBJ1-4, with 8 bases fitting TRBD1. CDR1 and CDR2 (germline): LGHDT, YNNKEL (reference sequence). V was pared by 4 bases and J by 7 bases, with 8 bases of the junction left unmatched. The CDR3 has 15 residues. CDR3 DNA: TGTGCCAGCAGCCCAAGACAGGGGCTGATTGAAAAACTGTTTTTT. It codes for CASSPRQGLIEKLFF. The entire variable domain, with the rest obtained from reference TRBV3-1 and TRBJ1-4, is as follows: DTAVSQTPKYLVTQMGNDKSIKCEQNLGHDTMYWYKQDSKKFLKIMFSYNNKELIINETVPNRFSPKSPDKAHLNLHINSLELGDSAVYFCASSPRQGLIEKLFFGSGTQLSVL.